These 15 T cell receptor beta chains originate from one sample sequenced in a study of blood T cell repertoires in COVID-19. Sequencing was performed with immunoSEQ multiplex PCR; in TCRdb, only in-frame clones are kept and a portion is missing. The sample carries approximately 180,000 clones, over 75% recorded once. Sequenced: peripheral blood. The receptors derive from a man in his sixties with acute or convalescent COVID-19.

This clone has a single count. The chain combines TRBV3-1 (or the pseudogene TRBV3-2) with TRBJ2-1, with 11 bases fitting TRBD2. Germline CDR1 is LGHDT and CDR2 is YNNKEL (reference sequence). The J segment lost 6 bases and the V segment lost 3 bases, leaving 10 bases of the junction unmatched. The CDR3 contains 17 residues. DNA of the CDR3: TGTGCCAGCAGCCACCAAACCGGGACTAGCGGACTCAATGAGCAGTTCTTC. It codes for CASSHQTGTSGLNEQFF.

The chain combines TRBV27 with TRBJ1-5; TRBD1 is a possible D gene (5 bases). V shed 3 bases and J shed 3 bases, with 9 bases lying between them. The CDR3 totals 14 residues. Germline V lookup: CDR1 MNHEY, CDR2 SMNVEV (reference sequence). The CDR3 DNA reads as TGTGCCAGCAGTTTCGGGGGTTACAATCAGCCCCAGCATTTT. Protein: CASSFGGYNQPQHF.

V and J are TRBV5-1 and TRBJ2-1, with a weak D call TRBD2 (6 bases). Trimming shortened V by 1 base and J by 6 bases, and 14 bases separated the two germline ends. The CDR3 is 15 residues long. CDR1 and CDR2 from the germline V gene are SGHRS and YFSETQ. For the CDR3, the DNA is TGCGCCAGCAGCTTGAATGGGAGACTAGGCAATGAGCAGTTCTTC. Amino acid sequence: CASSLNGRLGNEQFF.

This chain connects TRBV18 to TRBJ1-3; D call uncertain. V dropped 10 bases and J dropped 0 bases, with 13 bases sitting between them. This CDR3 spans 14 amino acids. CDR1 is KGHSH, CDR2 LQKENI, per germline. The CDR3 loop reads CATHQEGSGNTIYF. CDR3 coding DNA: TGTGCCACTCACCAAGAGGGCTCTGGAAACACCATATATTTT.

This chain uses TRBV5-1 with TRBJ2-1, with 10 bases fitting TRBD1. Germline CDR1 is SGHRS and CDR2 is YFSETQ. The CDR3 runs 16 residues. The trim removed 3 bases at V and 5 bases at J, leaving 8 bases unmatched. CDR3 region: CASSSYRDRGNNEQFF. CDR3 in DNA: TGCGCCAGCAGCTCCTACCGGGACAGGGGTAACAATGAGCAGTTCTTC.

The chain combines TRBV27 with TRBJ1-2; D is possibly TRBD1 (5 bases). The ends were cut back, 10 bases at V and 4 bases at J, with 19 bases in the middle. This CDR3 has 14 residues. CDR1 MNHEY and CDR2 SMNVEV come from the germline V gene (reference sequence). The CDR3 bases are TGTGCCACAGCGCAGGGCGCTTCGCGCTATGGCTACACCTTC. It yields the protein CATAQGASRYGYTF.

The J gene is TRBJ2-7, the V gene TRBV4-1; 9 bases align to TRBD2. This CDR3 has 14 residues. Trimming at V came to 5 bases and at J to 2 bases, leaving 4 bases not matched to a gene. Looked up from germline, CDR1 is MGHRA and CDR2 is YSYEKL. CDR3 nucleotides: TGCGCCAGCAGCTCCCTAGCGGGACCCTACGAGCAGTACTTC. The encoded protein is CASSSLAGPYEQYF.

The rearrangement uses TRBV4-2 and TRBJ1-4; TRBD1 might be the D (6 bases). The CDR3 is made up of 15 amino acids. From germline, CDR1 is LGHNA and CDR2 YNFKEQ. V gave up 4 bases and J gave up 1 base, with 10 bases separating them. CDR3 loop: CASSPSQGTNEKLFF. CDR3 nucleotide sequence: TGTGCCAGCAGCCCCTCACAGGGAACTAATGAAAAACTGTTTTTT.

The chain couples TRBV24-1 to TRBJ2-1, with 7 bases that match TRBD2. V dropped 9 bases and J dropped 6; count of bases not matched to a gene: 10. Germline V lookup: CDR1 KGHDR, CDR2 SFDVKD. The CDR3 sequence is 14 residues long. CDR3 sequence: CATGEAGTGNEQFF. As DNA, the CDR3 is TGTGCCACCGGAGAAGCGGGGACGGGCAATGAGCAGTTCTTC.

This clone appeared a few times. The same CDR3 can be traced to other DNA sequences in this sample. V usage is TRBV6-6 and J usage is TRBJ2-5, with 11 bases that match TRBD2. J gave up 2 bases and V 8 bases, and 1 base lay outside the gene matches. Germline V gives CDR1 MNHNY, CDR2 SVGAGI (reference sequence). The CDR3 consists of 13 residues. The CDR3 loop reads CASGTSGQETQYF. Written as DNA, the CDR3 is TGTGCCAGCGGGACTAGCGGACAAGAGACCCAGTACTTC.

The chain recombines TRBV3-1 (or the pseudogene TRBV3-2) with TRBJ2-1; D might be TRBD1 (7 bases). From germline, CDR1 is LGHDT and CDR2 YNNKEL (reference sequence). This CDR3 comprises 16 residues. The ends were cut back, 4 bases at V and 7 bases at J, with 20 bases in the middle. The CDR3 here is CASSPAGGRGVNEQFF. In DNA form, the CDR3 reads TGTGCCAGCAGCCCAGCAGGGGGGCGGGGTGTGAATGAGCAGTTCTTC.

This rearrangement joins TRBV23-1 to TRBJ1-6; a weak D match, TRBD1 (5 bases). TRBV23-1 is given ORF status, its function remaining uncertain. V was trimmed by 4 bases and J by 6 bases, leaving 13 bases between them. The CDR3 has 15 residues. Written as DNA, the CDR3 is TGCGCCAGCAGTCCCAGGCCAGGGTTTAATTCACCCCTCCACTTT. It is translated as CASSPRPGFNSPLHF.

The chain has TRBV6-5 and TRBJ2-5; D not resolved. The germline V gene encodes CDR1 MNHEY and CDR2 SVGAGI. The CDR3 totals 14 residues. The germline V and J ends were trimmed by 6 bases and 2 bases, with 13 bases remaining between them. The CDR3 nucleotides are TGTGCCAGCAGACCCTGGCACATTCAAGAGACCCAGTACTTC. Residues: CASRPWHIQETQYF.

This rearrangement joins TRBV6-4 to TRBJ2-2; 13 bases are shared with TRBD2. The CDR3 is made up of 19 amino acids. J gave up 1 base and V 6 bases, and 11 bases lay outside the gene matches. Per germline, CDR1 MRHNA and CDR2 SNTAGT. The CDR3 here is CASRPPGRTSGRNTGELFF. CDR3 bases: TGTGCCAGCAGGCCTCCAGGCAGGACTAGCGGGAGGAACACCGGGGAGCTGTTTTTT.

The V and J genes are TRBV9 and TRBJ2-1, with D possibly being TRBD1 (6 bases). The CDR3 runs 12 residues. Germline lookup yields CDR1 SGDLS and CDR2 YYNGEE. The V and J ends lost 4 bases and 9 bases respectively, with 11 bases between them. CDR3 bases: TGTGCCAGCAGCTCCCGGGACACTGAGCAGTTCTTC. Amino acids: CASSSRDTEQFF.